The source of this TCR beta chain is a study of blood T cell repertoires in COVID-19. At the level of the study: The United States, Italy and Spain provided the acute and convalescent COVID-19 samples. In each case, the material was cDNA or gDNA derived from T cells, B-cell-depleted T cells, or PBMCs.

Original processing methods: How many nucleated cells were present was estimated from reference gene primer amplification. This table comes from immunoSEQ multiplex PCR, and its TCRdb copy is limited to in-frame clones, with some not included. V and J calls and clone size are given by that table; D and trimming were obtained from the DNA. This sample has over 55,000 clones, with about 77% found just once. The CDR3 is made up of 17 amino acids. J was trimmed by 2 bases and V by 1 base; bases with no gene match: 4. Germline-derived CDR1 and CDR2 are LGHDT and YNNKEL (reference sequence). The sequenced material came from peripheral blood. The gene calls are TRBV3-1 (or the pseudogene TRBV3-2) and TRBJ2-2; TRBD2 matches 10 bases. This clonotype was obtained from a human donor in a cohort sampled during active COVID-19. Here the CDR3 reads CASSQGGTSANTGELFF. CDR3 nucleotides: TGTGCCAGCAGCCAAGGTGGGACTAGCGCCAACACCGGGGAGCTGTTTTTT.